This T cell receptor (beta chain) appears in the sequencing data of a study of shared clonotypes between healthy human individuals. Sorted-subset replicate PCR reactions were performed with approximately 0.2 ug DNA, corresponding to some 32,000 T cell genomes. Original data processing: As immunoSEQ supplied junction-only sequences (without quality scores), filtering differed. Clones were sequenced by immunoSEQ multiplex PCR, and TCRdb holds only the in-frame ones, with some missing. The DNA was the basis for D and trimming; V, J and clone size are from that table. The sample carries some 2,100,000 clones, 90% to 95% recorded once. CD8 cells classed as naive were CD45RO-negative and positively selected for CCR7, excluding terminally differentiated effector memory CD45RA+ cells. This CDR3 is 16 amino acids long. The germline V gene has CDR1 SGHNT and CDR2 YYREEE (reference sequence). The V end lost 0 bases, the J end lost 8 bases, and 20 bases lay between the germline ends.

Notes on the study in general: It was the non-shared clonotypes that had lower generation probabilities than clonotypes shared by all four donors.

About this clone: Its target is unknown.

Sequencing was done on a sample of naive CD8+ T cells from PBMCs. The chain couples TRBV5-4 to TRBJ1-2; perhaps TRBD1 as D (6 bases). This clonotype was sampled from a man between 18 and 29 years old in good health. Some clones in this sample may be carry-over from other donors' samples. DNA of the CDR3: TGTGCCAGCAGCTTGGTCGTAGTTCGGGGGGCAGGCGGCTACACCTTC. Protein product: CASSLVVVRGAGGYTF.